These 19 T cell receptor beta chains came from one sample sequenced in a study of T cell responses to AZD1222 COVID-19 vaccine. The data were produced by immunoSEQ multiplex PCR, yet TCRdb's version contains in-frame clones alone and is incomplete. Of approximately 94,000 clones in the sample, around 90% are singletons; the top ten hold about 1.5%. The material was peripheral blood, obtained on day 0 of AZD1222 vaccination. The receptors stem from an adult in good health.

The chain couples TRBV2 to TRBJ1-4; no reliable D call. V was clipped by 5 bases and J by 7 bases, with 8 bases between them. The CDR3 covers 12 residues. The germline gives CDR1 SNHLY, CDR2 FYNNEI. The CDR3 protein is CASSLESEKLFF. In DNA form, the CDR3 reads TGTGCCAGCAGTCTGGAATCTGAAAAACTGTTTTTT.

This clone appeared many times. This chain connects TRBV30 to TRBJ2-2; the D is unclear. Germline-derived CDR1 and CDR2 are GTSNPN and SVGIG (reference sequence). Trimming stripped 0 bases from V and 3 bases from J, with 11 bases between. The CDR3 is made up of 15 amino acids. The CDR3 here is CAWSVRQQDTGELFF. The DNA of the CDR3 is TGTGCCTGGAGTGTACGGCAGCAAGACACCGGGGAGCTGTTTTTT.

The V call is TRBV28, the J call TRBJ1-6; D possibly corresponds to TRBD1 (6 bases). CDR1 is MDHEN and CDR2 is SYDVKM in the germline V gene. The ends were cut back, 7 bases at V and 5 bases at J, with 15 bases in the middle. The CDR3 is 15 residues long. The CDR3 nucleotides are TGTGCCAGCACTCAAACCCAGGGGAATAATTCACCCCTCCACTTT. It is translated as CASTQTQGNNSPLHF.

The chain joins TRBV9 to TRBJ2-3, with TRBD2 identical over 16 bases. Germline V gene sequence: CDR1 SGDLS, CDR2 YYNGEE. The CDR3 extends over 18 amino acids. Trimming at V came to 0 bases and at J to 5 bases, leaving 6 bases not matched to a gene. CDR3 sequence: CASSVEGTSGRAVDTQYF. CDR3 coding DNA: TGTGCCAGCAGCGTAGAAGGGACTAGCGGGAGGGCCGTAGATACGCAGTATTTT.

This sequence joins TRBV12-3 or TRBV12-4 and TRBJ1-2, with TRBD1 matching 8 bases. The CDR3 is 13 residues long. The J segment lost 2 bases and the V segment lost 5 bases, leaving 1 base of the junction unmatched. CDR3 loop: CASSPGGNYGYTF. The CDR3 DNA reads TGTGCCAGCAGTCCAGGGGGCAACTATGGCTACACCTTC.

The chain has TRBV28 and TRBJ1-5, with 9 bases fitting TRBD1. The germline gives CDR1 MDHEN, CDR2 SYDVKM. The CDR3 sequence is 18 residues long. V lost 6 bases, J lost 2 bases, and 14 bases stayed unmatched. The CDR3 reads CASSLLGTGTRGNQPQHF. In nucleotides, the CDR3 is TGTGCCAGCAGCCTCTTAGGGACAGGGACGAGGGGCAATCAGCCCCAGCATTTT.

This chain connects TRBV5-1 to TRBJ1-1; 8 nucleotides align to TRBD1. The junction had 8 bases not matched to a gene; V was cut back by 2 bases and J by 2 bases. The CDR3 consists of 16 residues. CDR1 and CDR2 from the germline V gene are SGHRS and YFSETQ. The CDR3 coding sequence is TGCGCCAGCAGCTTCCAGACAGGGGAGGTTAACACTGAAGCTTTCTTT. Its translation: CASSFQTGEVNTEAFF.

V gene TRBV28 combines with J gene TRBJ2-7; 7 positions agree with TRBD1. From germline, CDR1 is MDHEN and CDR2 SYDVKM. With 3 bases clipped from V and 2 bases from J, the junction kept 4 bases outside the gene matches. The CDR3 extends over 14 amino acids. The CDR3 loop reads CASSLGDRAYEQYF. The CDR3 coding sequence is TGTGCCAGCAGTTTGGGGGACAGAGCCTACGAGCAGTACTTC.

The J gene is TRBJ1-1, the V gene TRBV28; TRBD1 is a possible D gene (5 bases). The V gene's germline CDR1 is MDHEN and CDR2 SYDVKM. There are 12 residues in the CDR3. V was clipped by 6 bases and J by 4 bases, with 9 bases between them. The CDR3 sequence: CASSQGFTEAFF. CDR3 sequence (DNA): TGTGCCAGCAGCCAGGGTTTCACTGAAGCTTTCTTT.

The chain couples TRBV28 to TRBJ1-2, with TRBD1 as a possible D gene (5 bases). V lost 3 bases and J lost 4, with 9 bases in between. The length of the CDR3 is 13 residues. Germline V gives CDR1 MDHEN, CDR2 SYDVKM. The CDR3 loop reads CASSFQGFYGYTF. In nucleotides, the CDR3 is TGTGCCAGCAGTTTTCAGGGTTTCTATGGCTACACCTTC.

V is TRBV6-1 and J is TRBJ2-7; no firm D call. CDR3 size: 15 residues. Germline CDR1 is MNHNS and CDR2 is SASEGT. Trimming pared 2 bases from V and 2 bases from J, leaving 13 bases between. As DNA, the CDR3 is TGTGCCAGCAGTGAATTCACAGCCTACCCCTACGAGCAGTACTTC. Amino acid sequence: CASSEFTAYPYEQYF.

The V gene is TRBV4-1, the J gene TRBJ2-1; the match to TRBD2 covers 14 bases. CDR1 is MGHRA, CDR2 YSYEKL, per germline. Trimming removed 3 bases from V and 8 bases from J; junction bases left unmatched: 6. This CDR3 has 16 residues. CDR3: CASSHYGTSGSDEQFF. The CDR3 DNA sequence: TGCGCCAGCAGCCATTACGGGACTAGCGGGAGTGATGAGCAGTTCTTC.

V usage is TRBV7-9 and J usage is TRBJ2-7; D remains unclear. Germline CDR1 and CDR2: SEHNR and FQNEAQ (reference sequence). The CDR3 is made up of 14 amino acids. The V gene lost 5 bases and the J gene lost 4 bases, with 15 bases spanning the gap. The CDR3 here is CASSPPGQPYEQYF. CDR3 sequence (DNA): TGTGCCAGCAGCCCCCCCGGGCAGCCATACGAGCAGTACTTC.

The genes are TRBV7-9 and TRBJ1-1; no reliable D call. This CDR3 has 13 residues. Trimming took 2 bases from V and 8 from J, leaving 12 bases between them. The germline CDR1 and CDR2 sequences are SEHNR and FQNEAQ (reference sequence). The CDR3 here is CASSLSQPGEAFF. The CDR3 coding sequence is TGTGCCAGCAGCTTATCCCAGCCGGGGGAAGCTTTCTTT.

This clone has just one count. The V call is TRBV3-1 (or the pseudogene TRBV3-2), the J call TRBJ1-1; D gene unclear. The CDR3 extends over 13 amino acids. Germline CDR1 reads LGHDT; CDR2 reads YNNKEL (reference sequence). The ends were cut back, 1 base at V and 10 bases at J, with 13 bases in the middle. CDR3 in amino acids: CASSQVAAVGAFF. CDR3 DNA sequence: TGTGCCAGCAGCCAAGTAGCCGCGGTGGGAGCTTTCTTT.

This chain connects TRBV9 to TRBJ2-2; D gene unclear. Trimming left V 3 bases short and J 7 bases short, with 7 bases between. Germline-derived CDR1 and CDR2 are SGDLS and YYNGEE. This CDR3 is built from 12 residues. CDR3 residues: CASSGEVGELFF. The CDR3 DNA follows: TGTGCCAGCAGCGGTGAAGTCGGGGAGCTGTTTTTT.

This sequence joins TRBV5-1 and TRBJ2-7; D gene uncertain. Trimming removed 2 bases at V and 2 bases at J, with 8 bases between. CDR3 length equals 13 residues. Germline CDR1 SGHRS, CDR2 YFSETQ. The CDR3 bases are TGCGCCAGCAGCTTAAGGGCACCCTACGAGCAGTACTTC. It codes for CASSLRAPYEQYF.

The chain is built from TRBV6-5 and TRBJ2-1, with 10 bases matching TRBD2. Trimming took 0 bases from V and 9 from J; bases not matched to a gene: 8. CDR3 size: 16 residues. The germline V gene encodes CDR1 MNHEY and CDR2 SVGAGI. CDR3 DNA sequence: TGTGCCAGCAGTTACTCGGCCCTAGCGGGAGTGATTGAGCAGTTCTTC. It translates to CASSYSALAGVIEQFF.

V and J are TRBV28 and TRBJ2-7; the match to TRBD2 covers 12 bases. CDR1 is MDHEN, CDR2 SYDVKM, per germline. V lost 5 bases and J lost 0; bases outside the gene matches: 5. This CDR3 is 16 amino acids long. CDR3 nucleotides: TGTGCCAGCAGTACTCCGGGACTAGCGGGCTCCTACGAGCAGTACTTC. It encodes CASSTPGLAGSYEQYF.